What follows are 29 T cell receptor beta chains derived from one specimen sequenced in a study of neoadjuvant anti-PD-1 for oral cavity cancer. TCRdb keeps only in-frame clones here, not all; method: immunoSEQ multiplex PCR. The table has approximately 16,000 clones, roughly 35% seen once. The time point here: after neoadjuvant nivolumab, at surgical resection. The sequences come from tumor tissue, collected after nivolumab (anti-PD-1) treatment. The receptors were gathered from a person between 40 and 79 years old with oral cavity squamous cell carcinoma.

The chain combines TRBV4-2 with TRBJ1-5; D is perhaps TRBD1 (6 bases). Trimming shortened V by 0 bases and J by 5 bases, and 20 bases separated the two germline ends. Germline V gene lookup returns CDR1 LGHNA and CDR2 YNFKEQ. CDR3 size: 18 residues. In nucleotides, the CDR3 is TGTGCCAGCAGCCAAGATTGGGGTGGGGGCTACGAGTATCAGCCCCAGCATTTT. Protein sequence: CASSQDWGGGYEYQPQHF.

J is TRBJ2-3 and V is TRBV5-1; TRBD1 aligns across 10 bases. V lost 4 bases and J lost 4; bases outside the gene matches: 3. Germline V gene lookup returns CDR1 SGHRS and CDR2 YFSETQ. The CDR3 sequence is 14 residues long. CDR3 residues: CASSIGQGADTQYF. The CDR3, as DNA: TGCGCCAGCAGCATAGGACAGGGGGCAGATACGCAGTATTTT.

V usage is TRBV29-1 and J usage is TRBJ1-2; TRBD1 agrees at 7 bases. Germline lookup yields CDR1 SQVTM and CDR2 ANQGSEA. This CDR3 comprises 13 residues. The J segment lost 7 bases and the V segment lost 6 bases, leaving 11 bases of the junction unmatched. CDR3 region: CSVPAQGVSGYTF. CDR3 nucleotide sequence: TGCAGCGTACCCGCGCAGGGGGTATCTGGCTACACCTTC.

V and J are TRBV10-3 and TRBJ2-5; D not certain. The CDR3 sequence is 15 residues long. V was clipped by 2 bases and J by 5 bases, with 15 bases between them. The germline V gene encodes CDR1 ENHRY and CDR2 SYGVKD. Here the CDR3 reads CAISETQRGYETQYF. For the CDR3, the DNA is TGTGCCATCAGTGAGACCCAGCGCGGTTACGAGACCCAGTACTTC.

The chain has TRBV7-9 and TRBJ1-6; a weak D match, TRBD1 (6 bases). With 5 bases removed from V and 7 bases from J, the gap between germline ends came to 18 bases. The germline V gene encodes CDR1 SEHNR and CDR2 FQNEAQ (reference sequence). This CDR3 is built from 16 residues. The CDR3 protein is CASSASQGRANSPLHF. The CDR3, as DNA: TGTGCCAGCAGCGCGTCACAGGGTCGTGCGAATTCACCCCTCCACTTT.

This clone was counted many times. The chain has TRBV7-8 and TRBJ1-2; D not resolved. Germline loops: CDR1 SGHVS, CDR2 FQNEAQ. CDR3 length equals 11 residues. V was pared by 1 base and J by 3 bases, with 0 bases between. The CDR3 nucleotides are TGTGCCAGCAGCTTAGACTATGGCTACACCTTC. Translating it yields CASSLDYGYTF. Supplemented by reference TRBV7-8 and TRBJ1-2, the full variable domain reads GAGVSQSPRYKVAKRGQDVALRCDPISGHVSLFWYQQALGQGPEFLTYFQNEAQLDKSGLPSDRFFAERPEGSVSTLKIQRTQQEDSAVYLCASSLDYGYTFGSGTRLTVV.

The V call is TRBV29-1, the J call TRBJ2-7, with 9 bases lining up with TRBD2. CDR1 is SQVTM, CDR2 ANQGSEA, per germline. This CDR3 has 13 amino acids. Unmatched junction bases numbered 10, after V lost 6 bases and J lost 7 bases. CDR3 sequence: CSVVRLAAGEQYF. The CDR3 region has the DNA TGCAGCGTCGTGCGACTAGCGGCGGGGGAGCAGTACTTC.

V and J are TRBV14 and TRBJ2-7; the D gene is possibly TRBD2 (5 bases). The CDR3 loop spans 15 amino acids. Looked up from germline, CDR1 is SGHDN and CDR2 is FVKESK. V gave up 0 bases and J gave up 3 bases, with 12 bases separating them. The CDR3 sequence: CASSQDRGGLYEQYF. DNA of the CDR3: TGTGCCAGCAGCCAAGATCGAGGCGGACTCTACGAGCAGTACTTC.

The CDR3 region is CASSELAGVSDTQYF. CDR3 nucleotides: TGTGCCAGCAGTGAACTAGCGGGGGTATCAGATACGCAGTATTTT. The chain links TRBV2 to TRBJ2-3, with 10 bases matching TRBD2. The J segment lost 4 bases and the V segment lost 2 bases, leaving 3 bases of the junction unmatched. Germline assignment: CDR1 SNHLY and CDR2 FYNNEI. The CDR3 length is 15 residues.

The chain couples TRBV7-9 to TRBJ2-7, with 7 bases matching TRBD1. Germline CDR1 SEHNR, CDR2 FQNEAQ (reference sequence). The CDR3 is made up of 13 amino acids. V was clipped by 5 bases and J by 4 bases; unmatched bases: 5. The CDR3 sequence is CASSHDRDYEQYF. CDR3 nucleotides: TGTGCCAGCAGCCATGACAGGGATTACGAGCAGTACTTC.

This clone was seen a few times. The rearrangement uses TRBV29-1 and TRBJ1-1; 12 bases match TRBD1. CDR3 length equals 16 residues. CDR1 is SQVTM, CDR2 ANQGSEA, per germline. With 3 bases clipped from V and 4 bases from J, the junction kept 9 bases outside the gene matches. The CDR3 sequence is CSVEPGTGGPGTEAFF. The CDR3 DNA reads as TGCAGCGTTGAGCCCGGGACAGGGGGCCCGGGCACTGAAGCTTTCTTT.

The V call is TRBV6-4, the J call TRBJ1-5, with 10 positions matching TRBD1. In germline, CDR1 is MRHNA, CDR2 SNTAGT. V dropped 6 bases and J dropped 3; count of bases not matched to a gene: 5. The CDR3 length is 15 residues. As DNA, the CDR3 is TGTGCCAGCAGGGGGACAGGGGATCCCAATCAGCCCCAGCATTTT. This encodes CASRGTGDPNQPQHF.

This clone has a handful of counts. The V call is TRBV7-3, the J call TRBJ1-2; 7 bases match TRBD1. CDR3 size: 15 residues. Germline CDR1 is SGHTA and CDR2 is FQGTGA. With V trimmed by 5 bases and J by 3 bases, 9 bases remained unmatched. The DNA for the CDR3 is TGTGCCAGCAGCCGGGACGGACAGGCCGACTATGGCTACACCTTC. Protein product: CASSRDGQADYGYTF.

This chain joins TRBV28 and TRBJ1-4; D is possibly TRBD1 (5 bases). The CDR3 is 13 amino acids. Germline assignment: CDR1 MDHEN and CDR2 SYDVKM. V was cut by 6 bases and J by 12 bases, with 17 bases left in between. As DNA, the CDR3 is TGTGCCAGCAGCCTCCTCCCCGACAGAGAACTGTTTTTT. It codes for CASSLLPDRELFF.

The rearrangement links TRBV6-6 to TRBJ2-3; maybe TRBD2 (6 bases). The CDR3 is 15 residues long. The germline V and J ends were trimmed by 2 bases and 0 bases, with 9 bases remaining between them. The V gene's germline CDR1 is MNHNY and CDR2 SVGAGI (reference sequence). CDR3 amino acids: CASSYGGLSTDTQYF. In DNA form, the CDR3 reads TGTGCCAGCAGTTACGGAGGGCTTAGCACAGATACGCAGTATTTT.

This clone occurred a few times. The chain employs TRBV5-5 and TRBJ2-4; D perhaps matches TRBD1 (5 bases). CDR1 is SGHKS and CDR2 is YYEKEE in the germline V gene (reference sequence). This CDR3 contains 13 residues. The ends were cut back, 1 base at V and 5 bases at J, with 7 bases in the middle. The CDR3 bases are TGTGCCAGCAGCTTGAGACAGCAAAACATTCAGTACTTC. Protein: CASSLRQQNIQYF.

On this clone itself: Germline is not matched at one junction end, which may reflect a read error. This chain connects TRBV5-4 to TRBJ1-2; weak D call: TRBD1 (5 bases). Germline V gene sequence: CDR1 SGHNT, CDR2 YYREEE (reference sequence). The CDR3 covers 15 residues. CDR3 region: CASRLGVTVNYGYTF. CDR3 DNA sequence: TGTGCCAGCAGATTGGGGGTGACAGTTAACTATGGCTACACCTTC.

The chain joins TRBV7-9 to TRBJ1-2; possibly TRBD1 for D (5 bases). Trimming left V 5 bases short and J 6 bases short, with 13 bases between. CDR1 is SEHNR, CDR2 FQNEAQ, per germline (reference sequence). The CDR3 runs to 13 residues. CDR3 bases: TGTGCCAGCAGCCCACGGGACTACCATGGCTACACCTTC. Translation gives CASSPRDYHGYTF.

The chain combines TRBV11-2 with TRBJ1-1, with D possibly TRBD1 on 6 matching bases. Trimming left V 4 bases short and J 0 bases short, with 12 bases between. From germline, CDR1 is SGHAT and CDR2 FQNNGV. The CDR3 runs 15 residues. CDR3 DNA sequence: TGTGCCAGCAGCTCGACAGGAGGGGTGAACACTGAAGCTTTCTTT. Its translation is CASSSTGGVNTEAFF.

This clone was counted only a few times. The chain combines TRBV4-3 with TRBJ2-7; no clear D gene. The CDR3 consists of 14 residues. Looked up from germline, CDR1 is LGHNA and CDR2 is YSLEER. Trimming stripped 0 bases from V and 5 bases from J, with 11 bases between. Here the CDR3 reads CASSQDLGPDEQYF. CDR3 sequence (DNA): TGCGCCAGCAGCCAAGATTTGGGCCCGGACGAGCAGTACTTC.

This clone was seen more than once but under ten times. The gene calls are TRBV7-9 and TRBJ1-1; D is possibly TRBD1 (5 bases). Trimming removed 5 bases from V and 3 bases from J, with 13 bases in between. The CDR3 loop spans 14 amino acids. Looked up from germline, CDR1 is SEHNR and CDR2 is FQNEAQ (reference sequence). The CDR3 DNA reads TGTGCCAGCAGCCCCGGGGGGGAAGACACTGAAGCTTTCTTT. This gives the protein CASSPGGEDTEAFF.

The chain joins TRBV2 to TRBJ1-2, with 10 positions matching TRBD1. Germline trimming cut 6 bases from V and 8 bases from J; bases unmatched to any gene: 6. This CDR3 region has 13 residues. Germline lookup yields CDR1 SNHLY and CDR2 FYNNEI. CDR3 region: CASSLTGGLGYTF. The CDR3 DNA follows: TGTGCCAGCAGCTTGACAGGGGGCCTCGGCTACACCTTC.

This clone was counted only a few times. V is TRBV7-8 and J is TRBJ2-5; 7 bases match TRBD2. V dropped 5 bases and J dropped 5; count of bases not matched to a gene: 11. CDR1 and CDR2 from the germline V gene are SGHVS and FQNEAQ. The CDR3 is 15 residues long. This CDR3 reads CASSPGTTFRETQYF. The CDR3 DNA sequence: TGTGCCAGCAGCCCCGGGACTACCTTTCGGGAGACCCAGTACTTC. Full variable domain (remainder filled in from reference TRBV7-8 and TRBJ2-5): GAGVSQSPRYKVAKRGQDVALRCDPISGHVSLFWYQQALGQGPEFLTYFQNEAQLDKSGLPSDRFFAERPEGSVSTLKIQRTQQEDSAVYLCASSPGTTFRETQYFGPGTRLLVL.

This sequence joins TRBV29-1 and TRBJ2-2; unclear D gene. The CDR3 is 12 amino acids. The germline CDR1 and CDR2 sequences are SQVTM and ANQGSEA. Trimming left V 4 bases short and J 7 bases short, with 10 bases between. CDR3 in amino acids: CSVGWGYGELFF. The CDR3 DNA reads TGCAGCGTTGGGTGGGGATACGGGGAGCTGTTTTTT.

The chain uses TRBV15 and TRBJ1-4, with 7 positions matching TRBD1. The CDR3 runs 17 residues. V lost 1 base, J lost 7 bases, and 12 bases stayed unmatched. The germline gives CDR1 LNHNV, CDR2 YYDKDF (reference sequence). The CDR3 nucleotides read TGTGCCACCAGCAGAGGATCCCGGGGGCAGGGGGGTGAAAAACTGTTTTTT. Protein product: CATSRGSRGQGGEKLFF. Looking up the rest from reference TRBV15 and TRBJ1-4 gives the full variable domain: DAMVIQNPRYQVTQFGKPVTLSCSQTLNHNVMYWYQQKSSQAPKLLFHYYDKDFNNEADTPDNFQSRRPNTSFCFLDIRSPGLGDTAMYLCATSRGSRGQGGEKLFFGSGTQLSVL.

The J gene is TRBJ2-2, the V gene TRBV7-6, with unresolved D. Trimming pared 6 bases from V and 1 base from J, leaving 9 bases between. The CDR3 totals 14 residues. Germline values: CDR1 SGHVS, CDR2 FNYEAQ. For the CDR3, the DNA is TGTGCCAGCAGAAGGGCCGGGAACACCGGGGAGCTGTTTTTT. Amino acid sequence: CASRRAGNTGELFF.

A few counts support this clone. V gene TRBV10-2 combines with J gene TRBJ2-5; 8 bases fit TRBD2. Germline CDR1 reads WSHSY; CDR2 reads SAAADI. CDR3 length: 17 residues. Germline trimming cut 5 bases from V and 4 bases from J; bases unmatched to any gene: 15. The CDR3 DNA is TGCGCCAGCAGTCGGGGCACAGCGGGGGACGTGGGAGAGACCCAGTACTTC. Protein product: CASSRGTAGDVGETQYF.

This clone showed up many times. V usage is TRBV11-2 and J usage is TRBJ1-2; tentative D call: TRBD1 (5 bases). V was clipped by 0 bases and J by 6 bases, with 17 bases between them. The CDR3 is made up of 16 amino acids. Germline loops: CDR1 SGHAT, CDR2 FQNNGV. This chain's CDR3 is CASSLEFLGANDGYTF. The CDR3 nucleotides read TGTGCCAGCAGCTTAGAATTCCTTGGGGCAAATGATGGCTACACCTTC.

The V and J genes are TRBV25-1 and TRBJ2-5; 9 nucleotides line up with TRBD1. The germline CDR1 and CDR2 sequences are MGHDK and SYGVNS. Unmatched junction bases numbered 8, after V lost 7 bases and J lost 5 bases. The CDR3 covers 14 residues. CDR3 residues: CASTRTGAGETQYF. The CDR3, as DNA: TGTGCCAGCACTAGGACAGGGGCTGGGGAGACCCAGTACTTC.